This is a list of T cell receptor beta chains from one sample in a study of cytomegalovirus exposure and HLA in healthy donors. Sequencing was performed with immunoSEQ multiplex PCR; in TCRdb, only in-frame clones are kept and a portion is missing. The data hold over 200,000 clones, with almost 90% observed a single time. The sequenced material came from PBMCs. Every receptor here comes from a young woman in good health and CMV-seronegative. Both conserved end residues are part of each CDR3. Each record gives: V gene, J gene, clone size, D gene, CDR3 DNA, CDR3 protein. A D gene is named only where the DNA matches it firmly. Some rows mark clone size as missing; the rest say once, few, many or name a class of expanded clone.

TRBV27	TRBJ1-5	-	-	TGTGCCAGCAGTTTAAAGGGGAGGAATCAGCCCCAGCATTTT	CASSLKGRNQPQHF
TRBV15	TRBJ1-5	-	-	TGTGCCACCAGCGGGGGCTGGGGATTGGGGAGCAATCAGCCCCAGCATTTT	CATSGGWGLGSNQPQHF
TRBV6-5	TRBJ2-7	-	TRBD2	TGTGCCAGCAGTTACCCCCCGGGCGGGGGGGTCTACGAGCAGTACTTC	CASSYPPGGGVYEQYF
TRBV28	TRBJ1-4	-	-	TGTGCCAGCAGTTTTCCTGACAGAACTAATGAAAAACTGTTTTTT	CASSFPDRTNEKLFF
TRBV4-2	TRBJ2-2	-	TRBD2	TGTGCCAGCAGCCTGAGAGCTAGCGGGACACCGAACACCGGGGAGCTGTTTTTT	CASSLRASGTPNTGELFF
TRBV7-2	TRBJ2-7	-	TRBD2	TGTGCCAGCAGCTTGTTGGGGACTAGCTCCTACGAGCAGTACTTC	CASSLLGTSSYEQYF
TRBV7-2	TRBJ1-5	-	TRBD1	TGTGCCAGCAGCTTAAGATCCGGGACAGGTTCCTCTAATCAGCCCCAGCATTTT	CASSLRSGTGSSNQPQHF
TRBV7-7	TRBJ1-4	once	-	TGTGCTAGCAGCTTAGGGACTACAGGCTCCGAAAAACTGTTTTTT	CASSLGTTGSEKLFF
TRBV23-1	TRBJ1-5	-	-	TGCGCCAGCAGTCAACCCTGGACTTTCTTTAGCAATCAGCCCCAGCATTTT	CASSQPWTFFSNQPQHF
TRBV7-8	TRBJ1-2	-	-	TGTGCCAGCAGCTTTCAACGGGACTTCGGTAGTCTCTATGGCTACACCTTC	CASSFQRDFGSLYGYTF
TRBV5-4	TRBJ2-7	-	-	TGTGCCAGCAGCTTGGACAGGGTCGAGCAGTACTTC	CASSLDRVEQYF
TRBV19	TRBJ2-3	-	-	TGTGCCAGTAGTAGTATGGGGGCCGGGACAGATACGCAGTATTTT	CASSSMGAGTDTQYF
TRBV28	TRBJ2-4	-	-	TGTGCCAGCAGTTACCCCATGGGACTAGCCAAAAACATTCAGTACTTC	CASSYPMGLAKNIQYF
TRBV29-1	TRBJ1-2	-	-	TGCAGCGTCCTCTTCACCGAGACACAGCATGGCTACACCTTC	CSVLFTETQHGYTF
TRBV7-9	TRBJ1-2	-	TRBD1	TGTGCCACCGACTCGGACAGGGGAATTGGCTACACCTTC	CATDSDRGIGYTF
TRBV5-6	TRBJ1-3	-	TRBD1	TGTGCCAGCAGCTCTGGCTTTGGGCCAGGGGGTGGAAACACCATATATTTT	CASSSGFGPGGGNTIYF
TRBV7-8	TRBJ1-4	-	-	TGTGCCAGCAGCTTAGCCAGGGAAAAACTGTTTTTT	CASSLAREKLFF
TRBV7-9	TRBJ2-2	-	TRBD1	TGTGCCAGCAGCTTAAACGGTTGGACAGGGAACACCGGGGAGCTGTTTTTT	CASSLNGWTGNTGELFF
TRBV5-4	TRBJ2-6	-	-	TGTGCCAGCAGCATCGGACAGCGCTCTGGGGCCAACGTCCTGACTTTC	CASSIGQRSGANVLTF
TRBV7-8	TRBJ2-3	-	TRBD1	TGTGCCAGCAGCTCAACAGGGGTCCGGAGCACAGATACGCAGTATTTT	CASSSTGVRSTDTQYF
TRBV7-2	TRBJ2-7	-	TRBD1	TGTGCCAGCAGCTTCCCAGGGGGCGAAATCTACGAGCAGTACTTC	CASSFPGGEIYEQYF
TRBV6-5	TRBJ1-2	-	-	TGTGCCAGCAGTTACTCAATCACAGGCAGGGCCTATGGCTACACCTTC	CASSYSITGRAYGYTF
TRBV28	TRBJ1-5	-	TRBD1	TGTGCCAGCGTTAGCGGGACAGGGAGTCAGCCCCAGCATTTT	CASVSGTGSQPQHF
TRBV6-5	TRBJ2-2	-	TRBD2	TGTGCCAGCAGGTACCTAGCGGGTGCGAACACCGGGGAGCTGTTTTTT	CASRYLAGANTGELFF
TRBV5-1	TRBJ1-1	-	TRBD1	TGCGCCAGCAGCCGACAGGGGATGAACACTGAAGCTTTCTTT	CASSRQGMNTEAFF
TRBV5-1	TRBJ2-3	-	-	TGCGCCAGCAGCTTGGGGGGCAGGGGTAGCACAGATACGCAGTATTTT	CASSLGGRGSTDTQYF
TRBV28	TRBJ2-7	few	-	TGTGCCAGCAAGGGGCAGGTAATCTACGAGCAGTACTTC	CASKGQVIYEQYF
TRBV18	TRBJ1-1	-	TRBD1	TGTGCCAGCTCCCCCGAGGGACAGGCCCGCACTGAAGCTTTCTTT	CASSPEGQARTEAFF
TRBV7-9	TRBJ2-7	once	TRBD2	TGTGCCAGCAGTCCCAGGACTAGCGGGGTAACCTACGAGCAGTACTTC	CASSPRTSGVTYEQYF
TRBV30	TRBJ2-1	-	TRBD2	TGTGCCTGGAGTTGGCGGGAGAATGAGCAGTTCTTC	CAWSWRENEQFF
TRBV5-6	TRBJ2-2	-	-	TGTGCCAGCAGCGCGGAAACAGGACGGGCGAACACCGGGGAGCTGTTTTTT	CASSAETGRANTGELFF
TRBV7-2	TRBJ2-5	-	TRBD2	TGTGCCAGCAGCTTAGCTTTAGCGGGAGGATTTCGGGAGACCCAGTACTTC	CASSLALAGGFRETQYF
TRBV5-6	TRBJ1-1	-	-	TGTGCCAGCAGCTCCTTATTTAGTGTCATGAACACTGAAGCTTTCTTT	CASSSLFSVMNTEAFF
TRBV25-1	TRBJ1-1	few	TRBD1	TGTGCCAGCAGCCCCGAGGGACAGGATCACACTGAAGCTTTCTTT	CASSPEGQDHTEAFF
TRBV2	TRBJ2-2	few	TRBD2	TGTGCCAGCAGTGGAGTAGCGGGGACCGGGGAGCTGTTTTTT	CASSGVAGTGELFF
TRBV19	TRBJ1-2	-	-	TGTGCCAGTATTGGGGCCCAAGCCGACAGTGACGGCTACACCTTC	CASIGAQADSDGYTF
TRBV30	TRBJ1-5	-	-	TGTGCCTGGAGTGGTGAGAATAGCAATCAGCCCCAGCATTTT	CAWSGENSNQPQHF
TRBV28	TRBJ2-7	-	-	TGTGCCAGCACCATTCACAGGGATTCCTACGAGCAGTACTTC	CASTIHRDSYEQYF
TRBV5-6	TRBJ1-2	-	-	TGTGCCAGCAGCCCAACGTCGGGAAATGGCTACACCTTC	CASSPTSGNGYTF
TRBV28	TRBJ2-3	once	TRBD2	TGTGCCAGCAGTCCTCCTCGTGCGGGAGAGAGCACAGATACGCAGTATTTT	CASSPPRAGESTDTQYF
TRBV2	TRBJ2-1	once	TRBD2	TGTGCCAGCAGTGGGTCGGGACTAGCGGGAGAATTAGGTGAGCAGTTCTTC	CASSGSGLAGELGEQFF
TRBV6-5	TRBJ2-7	-	TRBD1	TGTGCCAGCCGTTTTCGGACAGGGGCCTACGAGCAGTACTTC	CASRFRTGAYEQYF
TRBV15	TRBJ2-1	-	TRBD2	TGTGCCACCAGCCGCCGGCTAGCGGACTACAATGAGCAGTTCTTC	CATSRRLADYNEQFF
TRBV10-3	TRBJ2-5	once	-	TGTGCCATCAGTGACAGGGGAGAGACCCAGTACTTC	CAISDRGETQYF
TRBV7-8	TRBJ2-2	-	-	TGTGCCAGCAGCTTTAGCGGAGCGAACACCGGGGAGCTGTTTTTT	CASSFSGANTGELFF
TRBV27	TRBJ2-1	-	TRBD1	TGTGCCAGCAGTTTAGAGACAGGGCCGACCTACAATGAGCAGTTCTTC	CASSLETGPTYNEQFF
TRBV28	TRBJ1-1	-	-	TGTGCCAGCGCGGACCCCGCGGACAGAGAAGCTTTCTTT	CASADPADREAFF
TRBV5-6	TRBJ2-5	-	-	TGTGCCAGCAGCTTGGATGGGGGGGAGACCCAGTACTTC	CASSLDGGETQYF